This T cell receptor (beta chain) emerged from a study of shared clonotypes between healthy human individuals. The wider study: The people who gave samples were a couple of women and a few men aged 18 to 49.

The CDR3 extends over 15 amino acids. Germline assignment: CDR1 MNHEY and CDR2 SVGAGI. The V gene lost 6 bases and the J gene lost 0 bases, with 14 bases spanning the gap. Profiling relied on immunoSEQ multiplex PCR, and the TCRdb table lists in-frame clones only, not all of them. The table has approximately 2.5 million clones, 90% to 95% seen once. The sequenced sample was naive CD4+ T cells from PBMCs. Indicated subset: CD45RA+ positively selected. The chain couples TRBV6-5 to TRBJ1-2; D may be TRBD1 (6 bases). The sequence derives from a man between 18 and 35 years old in good health. Some clones in this sample may be carry-over from other donors' samples. The CDR3 spells CASSRSGTTNYGYTF. Here the CDR3 DNA reads TGTGCCAGCAGCCGCTCTGGGACAACTAACTATGGCTACACCTTC.